This TCR beta chain emerged from a study of control samples from healthy donors and cancer patients. V lost 5 bases, J lost 2 bases, and 11 bases lay in between. Germline V gene sequence: CDR1 KGHDR, CDR2 SFDVKD. This CDR3 has 15 amino acids. Produced via immunoSEQ multiplex PCR; TCRdb's table is partial and in-frame only. The sample has about 94,000 clones; approximately 90% are singletons. The clonotype comes from a woman under 30 in good health. The specimen sequenced was blood. The V and J genes are TRBV24-1 and TRBJ2-2; D gene ambiguous. DNA of the CDR3: TGTGCCACCAGTGGAGAATACGGAAACACCGGGGAGCTGTTTTTT. Its translation is CATSGEYGNTGELFF.